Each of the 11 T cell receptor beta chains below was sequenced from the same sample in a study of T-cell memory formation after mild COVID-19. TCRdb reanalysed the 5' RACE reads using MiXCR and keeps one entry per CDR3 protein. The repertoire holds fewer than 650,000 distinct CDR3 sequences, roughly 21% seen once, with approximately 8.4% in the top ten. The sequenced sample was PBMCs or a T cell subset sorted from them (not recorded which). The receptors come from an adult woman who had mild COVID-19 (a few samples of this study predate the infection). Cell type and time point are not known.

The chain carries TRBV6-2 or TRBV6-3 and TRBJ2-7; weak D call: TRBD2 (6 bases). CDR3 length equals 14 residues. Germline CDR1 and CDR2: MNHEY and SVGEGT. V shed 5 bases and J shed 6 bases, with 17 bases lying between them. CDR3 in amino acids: CASSLHGGVGEQYF. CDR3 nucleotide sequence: TGTGCCAGCAGTCTACACGGGGGAGTGGGCGAGCAGTACTTC.

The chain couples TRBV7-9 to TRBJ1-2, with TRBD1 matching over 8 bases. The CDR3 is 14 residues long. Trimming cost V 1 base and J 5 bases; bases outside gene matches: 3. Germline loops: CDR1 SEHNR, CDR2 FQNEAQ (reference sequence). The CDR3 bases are TGTGCCAGCAGCTTAGGGGGGACAGGATATGGCTACACCTTC. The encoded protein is CASSLGGTGYGYTF.

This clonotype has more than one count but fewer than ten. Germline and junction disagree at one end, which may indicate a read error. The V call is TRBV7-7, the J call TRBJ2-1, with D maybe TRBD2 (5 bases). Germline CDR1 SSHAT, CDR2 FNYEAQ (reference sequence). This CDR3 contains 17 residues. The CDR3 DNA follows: TGTGCTAGCAGCTTAGGACTGGGAGTAGCACCCCGAAATGAGCAGTTCTTC. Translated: CASSLGLGVAPRNEQFF.

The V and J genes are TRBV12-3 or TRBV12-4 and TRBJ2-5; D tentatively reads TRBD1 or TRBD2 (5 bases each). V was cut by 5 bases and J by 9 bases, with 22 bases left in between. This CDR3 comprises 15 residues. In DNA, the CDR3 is TGTGCCAGCAGTACCGGGACCTCCCTGGTGGAGGCCCAGTACTTC. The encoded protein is CASSTGTSLVEAQYF.

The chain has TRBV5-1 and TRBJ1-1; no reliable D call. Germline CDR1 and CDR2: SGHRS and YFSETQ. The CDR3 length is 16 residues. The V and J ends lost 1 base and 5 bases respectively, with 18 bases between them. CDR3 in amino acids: CASSLKGFLQITEAFF. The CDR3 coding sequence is TGCGCCAGCAGCTTGAAGGGATTCCTTCAGATTACTGAAGCTTTCTTT.

The CDR3 coding sequence is TGCGCCAGCAGGCTGACAGGCGTCTTTAATGAAAAACTGTTTTTT. This sequence encodes CASRLTGVFNEKLFF. This chain connects TRBV5-1 to TRBJ1-4; a possible D gene is TRBD1 (6 bases). The V end was cut by 5 bases, the J end by 4 bases, with 15 bases between. CDR3 length equals 15 residues. Germline-derived CDR1 and CDR2 are SGHRS and YFSETQ.

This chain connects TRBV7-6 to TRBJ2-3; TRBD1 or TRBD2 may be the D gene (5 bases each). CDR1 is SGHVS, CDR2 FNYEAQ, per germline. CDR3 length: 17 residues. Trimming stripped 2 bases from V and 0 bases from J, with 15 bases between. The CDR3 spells CASSLIGAGKSTDTQYF. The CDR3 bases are TGTGCCAGCAGCTTAATCGGGGCCGGGAAAAGCACAGATACGCAGTATTTT. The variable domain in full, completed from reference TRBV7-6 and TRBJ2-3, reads GAGVSQSPRYKVTKRGQDVALRCDPISGHVSLYWYRQALGQGPEFLTYFNYEAQQDKSGLPNDRFSAERPEGSISTLTIQRTEQRDSAMYRCASSLIGAGKSTDTQYFGPGTRLTVL.

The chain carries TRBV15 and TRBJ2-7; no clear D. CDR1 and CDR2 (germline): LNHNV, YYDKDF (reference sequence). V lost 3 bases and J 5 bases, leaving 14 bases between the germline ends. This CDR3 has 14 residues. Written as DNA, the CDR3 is TGTGCCACCAGCAGCCCCTCTGGGAATCACGAGCAGTACTTC. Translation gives CATSSPSGNHEQYF.

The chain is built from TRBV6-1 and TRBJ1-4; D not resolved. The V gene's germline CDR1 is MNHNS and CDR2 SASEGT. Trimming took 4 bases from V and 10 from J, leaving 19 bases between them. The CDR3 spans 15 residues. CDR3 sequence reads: CASSVSNKGTGKLFF. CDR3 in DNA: TGTGCCAGCAGTGTATCGAACAAGGGAACCGGAAAACTGTTTTTT.

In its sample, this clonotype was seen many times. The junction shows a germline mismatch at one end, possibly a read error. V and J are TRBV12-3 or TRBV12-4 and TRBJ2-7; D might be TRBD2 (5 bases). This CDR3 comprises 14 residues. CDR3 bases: TGTGCCACCAGTGGAGGCGGCAGTAAGGGCGAGCAGTACTTC. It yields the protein CATSGGGSKGEQYF.

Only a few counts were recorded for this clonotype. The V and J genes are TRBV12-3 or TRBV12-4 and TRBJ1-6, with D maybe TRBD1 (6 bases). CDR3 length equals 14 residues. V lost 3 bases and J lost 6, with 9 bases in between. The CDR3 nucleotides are TGTGCCAGCAGTTTCGGAGGGGGTAATTCACCCCTCCACTTT. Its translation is CASSFGGGNSPLHF.